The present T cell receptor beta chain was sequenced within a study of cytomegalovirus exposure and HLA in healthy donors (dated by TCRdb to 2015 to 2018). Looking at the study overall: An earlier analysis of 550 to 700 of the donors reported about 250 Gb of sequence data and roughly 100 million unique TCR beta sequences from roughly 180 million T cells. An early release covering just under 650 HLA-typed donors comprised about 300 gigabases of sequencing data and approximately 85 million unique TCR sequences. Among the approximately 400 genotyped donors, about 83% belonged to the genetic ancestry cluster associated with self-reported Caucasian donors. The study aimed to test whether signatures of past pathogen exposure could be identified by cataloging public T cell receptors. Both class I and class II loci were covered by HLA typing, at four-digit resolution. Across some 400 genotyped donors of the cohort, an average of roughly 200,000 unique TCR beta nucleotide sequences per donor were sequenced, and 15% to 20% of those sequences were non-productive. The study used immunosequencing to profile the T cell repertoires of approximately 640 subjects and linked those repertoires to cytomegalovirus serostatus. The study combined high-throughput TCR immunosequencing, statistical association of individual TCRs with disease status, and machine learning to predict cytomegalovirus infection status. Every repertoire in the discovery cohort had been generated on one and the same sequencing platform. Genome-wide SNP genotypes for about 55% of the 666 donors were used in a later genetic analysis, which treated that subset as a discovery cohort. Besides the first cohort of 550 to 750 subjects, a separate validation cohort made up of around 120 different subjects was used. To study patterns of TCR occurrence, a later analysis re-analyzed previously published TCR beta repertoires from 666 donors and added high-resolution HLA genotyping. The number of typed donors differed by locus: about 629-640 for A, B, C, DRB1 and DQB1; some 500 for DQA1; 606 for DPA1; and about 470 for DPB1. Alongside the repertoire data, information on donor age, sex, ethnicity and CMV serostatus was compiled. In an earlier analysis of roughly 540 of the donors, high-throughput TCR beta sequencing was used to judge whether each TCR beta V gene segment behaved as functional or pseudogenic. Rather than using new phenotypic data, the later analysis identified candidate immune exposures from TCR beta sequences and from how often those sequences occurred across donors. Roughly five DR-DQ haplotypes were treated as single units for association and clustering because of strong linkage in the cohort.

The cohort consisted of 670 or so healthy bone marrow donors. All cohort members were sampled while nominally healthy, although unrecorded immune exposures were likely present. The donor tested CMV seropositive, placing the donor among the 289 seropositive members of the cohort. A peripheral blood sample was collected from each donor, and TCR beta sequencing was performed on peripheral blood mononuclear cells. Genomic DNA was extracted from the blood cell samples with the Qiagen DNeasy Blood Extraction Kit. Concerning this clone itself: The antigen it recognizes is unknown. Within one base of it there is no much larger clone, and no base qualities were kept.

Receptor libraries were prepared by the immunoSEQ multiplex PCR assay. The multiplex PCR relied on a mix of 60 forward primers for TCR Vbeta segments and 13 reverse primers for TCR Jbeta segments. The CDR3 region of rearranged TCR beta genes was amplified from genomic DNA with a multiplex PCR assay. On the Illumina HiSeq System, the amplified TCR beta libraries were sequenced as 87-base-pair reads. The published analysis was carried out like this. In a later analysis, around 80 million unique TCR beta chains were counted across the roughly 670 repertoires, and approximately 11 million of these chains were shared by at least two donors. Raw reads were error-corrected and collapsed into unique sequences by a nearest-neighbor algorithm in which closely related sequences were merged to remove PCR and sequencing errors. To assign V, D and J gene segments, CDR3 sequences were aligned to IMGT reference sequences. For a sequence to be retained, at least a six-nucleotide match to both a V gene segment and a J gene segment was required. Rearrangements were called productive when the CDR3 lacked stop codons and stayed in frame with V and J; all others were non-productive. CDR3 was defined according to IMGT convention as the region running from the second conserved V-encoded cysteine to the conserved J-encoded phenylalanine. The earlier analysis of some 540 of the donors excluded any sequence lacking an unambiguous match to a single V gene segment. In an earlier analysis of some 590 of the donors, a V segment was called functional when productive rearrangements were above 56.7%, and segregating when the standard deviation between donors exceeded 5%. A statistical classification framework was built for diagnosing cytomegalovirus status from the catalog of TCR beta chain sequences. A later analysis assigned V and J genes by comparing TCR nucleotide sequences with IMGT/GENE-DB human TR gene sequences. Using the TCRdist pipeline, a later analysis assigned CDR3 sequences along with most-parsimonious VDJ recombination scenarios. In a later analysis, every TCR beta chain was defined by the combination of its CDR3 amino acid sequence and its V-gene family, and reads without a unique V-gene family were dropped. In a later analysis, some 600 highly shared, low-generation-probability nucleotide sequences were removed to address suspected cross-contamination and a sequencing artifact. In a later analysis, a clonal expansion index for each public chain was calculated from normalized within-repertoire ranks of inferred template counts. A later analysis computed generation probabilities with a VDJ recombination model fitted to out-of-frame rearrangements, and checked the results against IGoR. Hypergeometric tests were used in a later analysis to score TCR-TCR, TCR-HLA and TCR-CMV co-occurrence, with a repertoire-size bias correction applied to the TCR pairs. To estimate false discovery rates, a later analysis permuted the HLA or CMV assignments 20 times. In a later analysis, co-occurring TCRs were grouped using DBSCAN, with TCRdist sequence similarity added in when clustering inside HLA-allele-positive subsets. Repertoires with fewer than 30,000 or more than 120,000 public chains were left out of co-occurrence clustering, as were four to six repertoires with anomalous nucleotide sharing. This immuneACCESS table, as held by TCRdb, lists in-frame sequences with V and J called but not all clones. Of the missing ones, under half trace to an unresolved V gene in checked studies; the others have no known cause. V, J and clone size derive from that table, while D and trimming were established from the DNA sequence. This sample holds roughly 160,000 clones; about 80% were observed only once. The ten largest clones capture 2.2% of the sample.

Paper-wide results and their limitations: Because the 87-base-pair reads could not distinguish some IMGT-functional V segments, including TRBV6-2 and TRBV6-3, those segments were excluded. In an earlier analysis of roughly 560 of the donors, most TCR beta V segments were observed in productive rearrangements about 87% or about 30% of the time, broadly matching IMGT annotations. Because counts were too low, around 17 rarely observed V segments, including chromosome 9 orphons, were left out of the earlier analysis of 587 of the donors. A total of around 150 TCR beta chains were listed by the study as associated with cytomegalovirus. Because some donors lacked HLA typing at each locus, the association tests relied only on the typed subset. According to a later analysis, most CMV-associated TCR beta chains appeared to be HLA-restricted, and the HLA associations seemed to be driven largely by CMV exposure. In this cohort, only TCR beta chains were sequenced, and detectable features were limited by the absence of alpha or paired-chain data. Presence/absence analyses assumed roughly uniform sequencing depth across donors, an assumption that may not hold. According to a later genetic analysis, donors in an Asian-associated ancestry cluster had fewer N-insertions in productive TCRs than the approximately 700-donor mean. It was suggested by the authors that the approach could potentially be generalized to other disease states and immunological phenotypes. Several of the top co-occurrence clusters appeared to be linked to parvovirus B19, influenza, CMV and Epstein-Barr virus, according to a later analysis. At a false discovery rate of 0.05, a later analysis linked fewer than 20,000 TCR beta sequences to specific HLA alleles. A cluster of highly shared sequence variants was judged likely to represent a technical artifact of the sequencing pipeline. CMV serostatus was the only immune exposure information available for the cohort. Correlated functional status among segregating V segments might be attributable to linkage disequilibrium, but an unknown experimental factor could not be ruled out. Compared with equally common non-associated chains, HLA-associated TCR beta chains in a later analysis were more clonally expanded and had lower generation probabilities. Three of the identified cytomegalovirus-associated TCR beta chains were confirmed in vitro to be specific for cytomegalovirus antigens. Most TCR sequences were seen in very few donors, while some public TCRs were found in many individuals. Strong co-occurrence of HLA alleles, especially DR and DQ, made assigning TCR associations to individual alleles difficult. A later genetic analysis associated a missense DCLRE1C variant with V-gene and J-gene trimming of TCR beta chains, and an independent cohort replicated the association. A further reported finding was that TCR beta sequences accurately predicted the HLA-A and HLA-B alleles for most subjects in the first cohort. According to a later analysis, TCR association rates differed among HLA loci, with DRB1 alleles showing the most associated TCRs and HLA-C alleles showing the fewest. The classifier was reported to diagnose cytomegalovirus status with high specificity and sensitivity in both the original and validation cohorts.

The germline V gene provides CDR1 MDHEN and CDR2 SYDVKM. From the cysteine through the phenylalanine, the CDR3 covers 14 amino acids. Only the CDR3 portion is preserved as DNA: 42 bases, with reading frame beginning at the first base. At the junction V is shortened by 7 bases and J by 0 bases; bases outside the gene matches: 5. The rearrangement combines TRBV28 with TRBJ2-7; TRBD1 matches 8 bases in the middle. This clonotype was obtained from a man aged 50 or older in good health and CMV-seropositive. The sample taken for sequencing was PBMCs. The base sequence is TGTGCCAGCACCGGGACAGGTGACTCCTACGAGCAGTACTTC. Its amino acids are CASTGTGDSYEQYF.